The source of this T cell receptor beta chain is a study of cytomegalovirus exposure and HLA in healthy donors. PCR was performed using 60 Vbeta and 13 Jbeta primers. The assay was immunoSEQ multiplex PCR, and TCRdb's table has in-frame clones only and misses some. Among some 150,000 clones listed, about 79% were seen once. V was pared by 8 bases and J by 3 bases, with 19 bases between. Germline lookup yields CDR1 LNHDA and CDR2 SQIVND (reference sequence). The CDR3 has 15 residues. This clone showed up just once. Material: PBMCs. The chain carries TRBV19 and TRBJ1-1; tentatively, D is TRBD1 (6 bases). The TCR sequence derives from a male donor in good health and CMV-seronegative. CDR3 bases: TGTGCCAGTCTCGGTGCAGGGGCTACGGACACTGAAGCTTTCTTT. This encodes CASLGAGATDTEAFF.